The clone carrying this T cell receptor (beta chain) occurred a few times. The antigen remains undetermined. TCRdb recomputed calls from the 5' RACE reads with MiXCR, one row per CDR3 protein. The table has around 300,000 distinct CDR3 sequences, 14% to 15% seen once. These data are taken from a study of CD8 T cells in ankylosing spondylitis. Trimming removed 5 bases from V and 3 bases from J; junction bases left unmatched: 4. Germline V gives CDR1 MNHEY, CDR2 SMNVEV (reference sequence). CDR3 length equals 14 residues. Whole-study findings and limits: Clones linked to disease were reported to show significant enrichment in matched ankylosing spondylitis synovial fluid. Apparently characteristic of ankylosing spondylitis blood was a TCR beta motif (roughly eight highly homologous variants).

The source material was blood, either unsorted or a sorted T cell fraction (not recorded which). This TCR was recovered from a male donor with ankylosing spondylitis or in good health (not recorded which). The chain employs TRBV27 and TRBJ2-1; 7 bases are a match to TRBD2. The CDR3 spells CASSASGVYNEQFF. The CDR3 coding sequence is TGTGCCAGCAGTGCGAGCGGGGTCTACAATGAGCAGTTCTTC.